Below, one T cell receptor beta chain is given with its context. Its specificity is unknown. The sample is drawn from a study of neoadjuvant nivolumab and ipilimumab in lung cancer. The junction had 1 base not matched to a gene; V was cut back by 0 bases and J by 5 bases. CDR1 and CDR2 from the germline V gene are SGDLS and YYNGEE. This CDR3 spans 13 amino acids. General study points: Only two of four nivolumab-treated tumors gained richness and clonality by surgery. TCR receptors were sequenced in few samples. TCR richness and clonality were higher in tumors than adjacent uninvolved lung. Blood richness before therapy tracked richness in tumors resected after neoadjuvant therapy.

Sequencing was performed with immunoSEQ multiplex PCR; in TCRdb, only in-frame clones are kept and a portion is missing. This sample carries 25,000 to 30,000 clones, more than 75% of them seen once, and the ten largest clones take roughly 18%. The chain recombines TRBV9 with TRBJ2-5; 7 bases agree with TRBD2. Sequences were derived from tumor tissue, sampled after neoadjuvant nivolumab, alone or with ipilimumab, at or shortly before surgery. The sequence was obtained from an adult with non-small cell lung cancer. CDR3 in amino acids: CASSVVGRETQYF. In nucleotides, the CDR3 is TGTGCCAGCAGCGTAGTCGGGAGGGAGACCCAGTACTTC. The full variable domain, in which reference TRBV9 and TRBJ2-5 provide the parts outside the CDR3, is DSGVTQTPKHLITATGQRVTLRCSPRSGDLSVYWYQQSLDQGLQFLIQYYNGEERAKGNILERFSAQQFPDLHSELNLSSLELGDSALYFCASSVVGRETQYFGPGTRLLVL.